This T cell receptor beta chain was profiled in a study of OX40 agonist ivuxolimab in advanced cancers. Study-level findings and limits: Blood T cells, both CD4+ and CD8+, expanded clonally by week 6 at 0.1 to 3.0 mg/kg. Compared with others, partial responders at 0.1-3.0 mg/kg displayed clonal expansion among the lowest. Researchers did not determine the expanded peripheral T cells' antigen specificity.

Clones were sequenced by immunoSEQ multiplex PCR, and TCRdb holds only the in-frame ones, with some missing. The repertoire holds about 80,000 clones, about four fifths seen once, with roughly 0.77% in the top ten. Concerning this clone itself: The target antigen is unknown.

The receptor was isolated from an adult with an advanced solid tumor such as melanoma, head and neck, liver or kidney cancer. The sample was CD4+ or CD8+ T cells sorted from blood, taken in a trial of the OX40 agonist ivuxolimab.

CDR3 nucleotides: TGTGCCAGTAGTCGACAGGGGGCGAAGTACTTC. As protein: CASSRQGAKYF. V gene TRBV19 combines with J gene TRBJ2-4; the match to TRBD1 covers 10 bases. The CDR3 is made up of 11 amino acids. CDR1 LNHDA and CDR2 SQIVND come from the germline V gene (reference sequence). The junction had 3 bases not matched to a gene; V was cut back by 5 bases and J by 14 bases. Drawing the rest from reference TRBV19 and TRBJ2-4, the complete variable domain is DGGITQSPKYLFRKEGQNVTLSCEQNLNHDAMYWYRQDPGQGLRLIYYSQIVNDFQKGDIAEGYSVSREKKESFPLTVTSAQKNPTAFYLCASSRQGAKYFGAGTRLSVL.